These 28 T cell receptor beta chains came from one sample sequenced in a study of CD8 T cells in ankylosing spondylitis. Their target antigens are unknown. The study's findings and limits: It appeared that ankylosing spondylitis blood was characterized by a TCR beta motif of roughly 8 highly homologous variants.

TCRdb recomputed calls from the 5' RACE reads with MiXCR, one row per CDR3 protein. Of fewer than 450,000 distinct CDR3 sequences in the sample, under 20% were seen once. The sample taken for sequencing was blood, either unsorted or a sorted T cell fraction (not recorded which). These receptors all stem from a male donor with ankylosing spondylitis.

This clonotype was counted a few times. The chain has TRBV12-3 or TRBV12-4 and TRBJ1-5; D is undetermined. There are 12 residues in the CDR3. Trimming removed 7 bases at V and 0 bases at J, with 4 bases between. CDR3 DNA: TGTGCCAGCACCCATAGCAATCAGCCCCAGCATTTT. This encodes CASTHSNQPQHF.

This clonotype was recorded only once. The V gene is TRBV15, the J gene TRBJ2-1; D is possibly TRBD1 (6 bases). V gave up 3 bases and J gave up 6 bases, with 12 bases separating them. Germline V CDR1 and CDR2: LNHNV, YYDKDF (reference sequence). There are 14 residues in the CDR3. The CDR3 region is CATSRSRTANEQFF. DNA of the CDR3: TGTGCCACCAGCAGGTCGAGGACAGCCAATGAGCAGTTCTTC. Variable domain in full (rest from reference TRBV15 and TRBJ2-1): DAMVIQNPRYQVTQFGKPVTLSCSQTLNHNVMYWYQQKSSQAPKLLFHYYDKDFNNEADTPDNFQSRRPNTSFCFLDIRSPGLGDTAMYLCATSRSRTANEQFFGPGTRLTVL.

This clonotype was picked up many times. The genes are TRBV12-3 or TRBV12-4 and TRBJ2-1; D gene unclear. This CDR3 has 13 amino acids. With 6 bases removed from V and 8 bases from J, the gap between germline ends came to 14 bases. This CDR3 is CASSLKWIHEQFF. In nucleotides, the CDR3 is TGTGCCAGCAGCCTTAAGTGGATCCATGAGCAGTTCTTC.

This clonotype came up many times. The chain carries TRBV5-1 and TRBJ1-1, with D uncertain. Germline V lookup: CDR1 SGHRS, CDR2 YFSETQ. V was cut by 0 bases and J by 3 bases, with 15 bases left in between. The CDR3 spans 16 residues. CDR3 residues: CASSLGHGVEDTEAFF. Here the CDR3 DNA reads TGCGCCAGCAGCTTGGGTCACGGGGTAGAAGACACTGAAGCTTTCTTT.

The chain carries TRBV2 and TRBJ1-1; TRBD1 matches 8 bases. The CDR3 has 15 amino acids. V gave up 9 bases and J gave up 0 bases; unmatched junction bases: 9. From germline, CDR1 is SNHLY and CDR2 FYNNEI. The CDR3 DNA follows: TGTGCCAGTGGGGTCAGGGGGCTTTTGAACACTGAAGCTTTCTTT. This sequence encodes CASGVRGLLNTEAFF.

This chain uses TRBV28 with TRBJ1-2; the D is unclear. V was trimmed by 2 bases and J by 4 bases, leaving 11 bases between them. The CDR3 has 14 residues. Germline V gene lookup returns CDR1 MDHEN and CDR2 SYDVKM. CDR3 region: CASSLRQAFYGYTF. The DNA of the CDR3 is TGTGCCAGCAGTTTACGGCAGGCGTTCTATGGCTACACCTTC.

This clonotype came up many times. The germline gene is not matched at one end of the junction; a read error may be the cause. V is TRBV7-7 and J is TRBJ2-3, with 8 bases identical to TRBD1. Germline loops: CDR1 SSHAT, CDR2 FNYEAQ (reference sequence). This CDR3 is built from 14 residues. CDR3 amino acids: CASSLTGVTDTQYF. The CDR3 nucleotides read TGTGCTAGCAGCCTGACAGGGGTAACAGATACGCAGTATTTT.

The CDR3 spells CSGSGTGTKKSYNEQFF. The CDR3 DNA follows: TGCAGCGGATCCGGGACAGGGACCAAAAAATCCTACAATGAGCAGTTCTTC. V is TRBV29-1 and J is TRBJ2-1; 9 nucleotides match TRBD1. The CDR3 has 17 residues. The V segment lost 7 bases and the J segment 1 base; nucleotides outside the gene matches: 14. CDR1 SQVTM and CDR2 ANQGSEA come from the germline V gene.

Here the CDR3 reads CASSAQGNTGELFF. For the CDR3, the DNA is TGTGCCAGCAGTGCTCAAGGGAACACCGGGGAGCTGTTTTTT. The chain employs TRBV2 and TRBJ2-2, with D unresolved. The length of the CDR3 is 14 residues. The V and J ends lost 4 bases and 1 base respectively, with 7 bases between them. From germline, CDR1 is SNHLY and CDR2 FYNNEI.

This clonotype was detected a few times. The chain is built from TRBV24-1 and TRBJ2-2; D call uncertain. CDR1 is KGHDR and CDR2 is SFDVKD in the germline V gene. V lost 3 bases and J lost 4, with 5 bases in between. This CDR3 is built from 13 residues. The CDR3 DNA is TGTGCCACCAGTGATCTCAGCACCGGGGAGCTGTTTTTT. Its translation is CATSDLSTGELFF.

This clonotype has a handful of counts. V and J are TRBV5-1 and TRBJ2-7, with 10 positions matching TRBD2. V dropped 1 base and J dropped 0; count of bases not matched to a gene: 1. The CDR3 consists of 15 residues. Germline CDR1 is SGHRS and CDR2 is YFSETQ. The CDR3 DNA reads as TGCGCCAGCAGCTTGCTAGCGGGGGTCTCCTACGAGCAGTACTTC. This codes for CASSLLAGVSYEQYF. Together with reference TRBV5-1 and TRBJ2-7, the CDR3 gives the full variable domain: KAGVTQTPRYLIKTRGQQVTLSCSPISGHRSVSWYQQTPGQGLQFLFEYFSETQRNKGNFPGRFSGRQFSNSRSEMNVSTLELGDSALYLCASSLLAGVSYEQYFGPGTRLTVT.

This clonotype was seen more than once but under ten times. The chain is built from TRBV7-2 and TRBJ2-1; D tentatively fits TRBD1 or TRBD2 (5 bases each). Trimming took 8 bases from V and 5 from J, leaving 19 bases between them. The germline CDR1 and CDR2 sequences are SGHTA and FQGNSA. The CDR3 is made up of 15 amino acids. The CDR3 region has the DNA TGTGCCAGCGGCACGGCCCCGGGGCTTGACAATGAGCAGTTCTTC. It is translated as CASGTAPGLDNEQFF.

This clonotype has just a few counts. The rearrangement joins TRBV2 to TRBJ1-1; D is undetermined. The CDR3 contains 15 residues. Trimming pared 1 base from V and 1 base from J, leaving 10 bases between. Looked up from germline, CDR1 is SNHLY and CDR2 is FYNNEI. The CDR3 DNA sequence: TGTGCCAGCAGTGAAGAGAGGGTAGGGAACACTGAAGCTTTCTTT. It is translated as CASSEERVGNTEAFF.

This chain connects TRBV6-2 or TRBV6-3 to TRBJ2-7, with D unresolved. This CDR3 has 10 residues. V lost 10 bases, J lost 11 bases, and 15 bases lay in between. The V gene's germline CDR1 is MNHEY and CDR2 SVGEGT. The CDR3 region has the DNA TGTGCCACCGGCCCCCGGTTGGAGTACTTC. As protein: CATGPRLEYF.

This chain links TRBV20-1 with TRBJ2-5, with 7 bases identical to TRBD2. J was trimmed by 1 base and V by 6 bases; bases with no gene match: 11. Germline V gene lookup returns CDR1 DFQATT and CDR2 SNEGSKA (reference sequence). CDR3 size: 15 residues. CDR3 bases: TGCAGTGCCCTCATCAGCGGGATTCCCCAAGAGACCCAGTACTTC. It translates to CSALISGIPQETQYF.

This clonotype was found many times. The chain combines TRBV12-3 or TRBV12-4 with TRBJ1-3; 7 bases match TRBD1. With V trimmed by 6 bases and J by 4 bases, 9 bases remained unmatched. This CDR3 spans 15 amino acids. CDR3 sequence reads: CASSPTTGRGNTIYF. The CDR3 DNA sequence: TGTGCCAGCAGCCCCACGACAGGGAGGGGAAACACCATATATTTT.

The chain couples TRBV28 to TRBJ1-1; D uncertain. Germline V gene sequence: CDR1 MDHEN, CDR2 SYDVKM. V lost 3 bases, J lost 8 bases, and 16 bases lay in between. The CDR3 sequence is 14 residues long. The CDR3 loop reads CASSLGRGEKEAFF. The CDR3 nucleotides are TGTGCCAGCAGTTTGGGTCGGGGAGAGAAAGAAGCTTTCTTT.

This clonotype was counted a few times. The DNA is omitted, as the CDR3 cannot be located on it reliably, and the CDR3 follows TCRdb's listing. The CDR3 loop is CASSLWGQGSVEGHTF. The chain has TRBV12-3 or TRBV12-4 and TRBJ1-2; the table assigns TRBD1, which was not confirmed against the DNA. The CDR3 totals 16 residues, both ends included.

The rearrangement joins TRBV5-1 to TRBJ1-5; D remains ambiguous. With 0 bases removed from V and 7 bases from J, the gap between germline ends came to 14 bases. The CDR3 runs 15 residues. From germline, CDR1 is SGHRS and CDR2 YFSETQ. For the CDR3, the DNA is TGCGCCAGCAGCTTGGAAGGCAGTTCGGCCCAGCCCCAGCATTTT. Its protein is CASSLEGSSAQPQHF.

V and J are TRBV20-1 and TRBJ1-2; 9 bases match TRBD1. The CDR3 covers 15 residues. The V segment lost 4 bases and the J segment 2 bases; nucleotides outside the gene matches: 8. Germline V lookup: CDR1 DFQATT, CDR2 SNEGSKA (reference sequence). The CDR3 nucleotides are TGCAGTGCTACGCCGGGACAGGGATTAAACTATGGCTACACCTTC. It codes for CSATPGQGLNYGYTF.

The chain has TRBV20-1 and TRBJ1-1; weak D call: TRBD1 (6 bases). The CDR3 has 11 residues. V lost 5 bases to trimming and J lost 5 bases, with 9 bases between them. The germline gives CDR1 DFQATT, CDR2 SNEGSKA (reference sequence). CDR3 coding DNA: TGCAGTGCTCCCGGGACAACTGAAGCTTTCTTT. This sequence encodes CSAPGTTEAFF.

This clonotype was detected only a few times. This rearrangement joins TRBV29-1 to TRBJ1-1; D remains ambiguous. The CDR3 has 11 amino acids. Germline values: CDR1 SQVTM, CDR2 ANQGSEA. The ends were cut back, 7 bases at V and 6 bases at J, with 12 bases in the middle. CDR3: CSAAKGAEAFF. In DNA, the CDR3 is TGCAGCGCTGCTAAGGGCGCTGAAGCTTTCTTT.

The chain combines TRBV15 with TRBJ2-7; the D call may be TRBD1 or TRBD2 (5 bases each). The CDR3 spans 16 residues. Germline assignment: CDR1 LNHNV and CDR2 YYDKDF (reference sequence). With 1 base removed from V and 4 bases from J, the gap between germline ends came to 17 bases. Here the CDR3 reads CATSRGAGTLSYEQYF. CDR3 sequence (DNA): TGTGCCACCAGCAGAGGGGCAGGGACCCTATCTTACGAGCAGTACTTC.

The V gene is TRBV25-1, the J gene TRBJ2-7; D remains ambiguous. CDR1 MGHDK and CDR2 SYGVNS come from the germline V gene. This CDR3 spans 14 amino acids. Deletions cut 3 bases from V and 6 bases from J, with 15 bases between. Here the CDR3 DNA reads TGTGCCAGCAGTGACCCTAGAATTCGTTTCGAGCAGTACTTC. Its protein is CASSDPRIRFEQYF.

The chain combines TRBV19 with TRBJ1-1; TRBD1 matches 7 bases. Losses at the gene ends were 5 bases for V and 3 bases for J; bases not matched to a gene: 6. The CDR3 sequence is 14 residues long. In germline, CDR1 is LNHDA, CDR2 SQIVND (reference sequence). CDR3 coding DNA: TGTGCCAGTAGTGCGAGGGGGCAGGACACTGAAGCTTTCTTT. Encoded protein: CASSARGQDTEAFF.

This clonotype has a count of ten or more. The rearrangement joins TRBV5-1 to TRBJ1-1; weak D call: TRBD1 (5 bases). Germline V gives CDR1 SGHRS, CDR2 YFSETQ. The CDR3 has 15 amino acids. V was shortened by 1 base and J by 0 bases, with 10 bases between the two germline ends. CDR3 protein: CASSLQGGMNTEAFF. The CDR3 DNA sequence: TGCGCCAGCAGCTTGCAGGGCGGGATGAACACTGAAGCTTTCTTT.

The CDR3 nucleotides read TGTGCCAGCAGTTTTCACGGTTTGGGGACTAATGAAAAACTGTTTTTT. Translation gives CASSFHGLGTNEKLFF. This chain connects TRBV25-1 to TRBJ1-4; no reliable D call. Germline values: CDR1 MGHDK, CDR2 SYGVNS. The V and J ends lost 5 bases and 2 bases respectively, with 15 bases between them. There are 16 residues in the CDR3.

This clonotype has a handful of counts. This sequence joins TRBV20-1 and TRBJ2-3, with D possibly called TRBD1 or TRBD2 (5 bases each). Trimming took 2 bases from V and 4 from J, leaving 22 bases between them. This CDR3 contains 17 residues. Germline loops: CDR1 DFQATT, CDR2 SNEGSKA (reference sequence). As DNA, the CDR3 is TGCAGTGCTAGACTCTTCCCCCGGGACCCAAGGGCAGATACGCAGTATTTT. This codes for CSARLFPRDPRADTQYF.